This T cell receptor (beta chain) was sequenced during a study of T cells in localized non-small cell lung cancer (TCRdb year 2020). As for the study more broadly: T cell repertoires of 200 to 300 early-stage NSCLC patients were analyzed, with tumors being compared against uninvolved tumor-adjacent lungs. The cohort comprised 200 to 300 treatment-naïve NSCLC patients with resected, localized lung tumors. The mean age of the NSCLC patients was approximately 71 years, with about 120 men and about a hundred women.

At diagnosis, peripheral blood, uninvolved tumor-adjacent lung and tumor were collected and stored as a combination of fresh-frozen and FFPE material. For TCR repertoire profiling, blood samples were analyzed as peripheral blood mononuclear cells. V is reduced by 3 bases and J by 11 bases, leaving a spacing of 14 bases between them. According to the germline V gene, CDR1 reads SQVTM and CDR2 reads ANQGSEA. Taken from cysteine to phenylalanine, the CDR3 has 12 residues. Just CDR3 DNA is preserved here, 36 bases in frame from base 1. What the authors observed across the whole study: Multi-region tumor sequencing was not performed, so intratumor heterogeneity could not be excluded. Uninvolved tumor-adjacent lung showed the highest T cell clonality, higher than tumor, which suggests more focused antigenic responses in the uninvolved tumor-adjacent lung. A median of 57 of the top 100 tumor clones turned up in the paired uninvolved adjacent lung, and some 28 of those clones also ranked among the top 100 of that same adjacent lung. Higher blood T cell density associated with longer overall survival, while higher adjacent-lung clonality associated with shorter survival. Since the design was exploratory, TCR variables were selected using unadjusted p-values with no false-discovery rate correction.

About this clone: Its antigen is currently not known. Qualities for individual bases were not recorded, and no much larger clone is one base off.

The immunoSEQ Assay was used to sequence TCR beta CDR3 regions from DNA. As for the original processing: To compute T cell density, TCR beta template counts were normalized to usable DNA, which was estimated by amplifying housekeeping genes. Using the preseqR package, richness was estimated by extrapolating to 120,000 templates for tissue samples and 400,000 templates for PBMC samples. Clonality was defined as one minus Pielou's evenness. Tissue-enriched TCRs were identified by differential abundance testing using productive amino-acid clonotypes, minimum total count 5 and alpha 0.1. The Jaccard Index and the Morisita Overlap Index were used to measure how much the repertoires overlapped between compartments. GLIPH grouped TCR beta CDR3s together with public tetramer-defined viral CDR3s, and a viral motif had to include at least three viral sequences and show V-gene enrichment. The table was pulled from immuneACCESS by TCRdb, which kept in-frame rearrangements only. Such tables lose some clones; where checked, under half of the loss comes from unresolved V genes, and the rest has no known cause. V and J calls and clone size are those listed in that table; D and trimming were worked out from the DNA. The sample contains about 12,000 clones, approximately 88% of them found a single time. The ten largest clones add up to under 30% of the sample.

This specimen was peripheral blood, taken before any cancer treatment. This TCR came from a male donor aged 60 or over with stage I squamous cell lung carcinoma. The chain was built from TRBV29-1 and TRBJ1-5; the D gene lacks a confident call. The sequenced DNA is TGCAGCGTTGACGCACACGATGGGTCCCAGCATTTT. It codes for CSVDAHDGSQHF.